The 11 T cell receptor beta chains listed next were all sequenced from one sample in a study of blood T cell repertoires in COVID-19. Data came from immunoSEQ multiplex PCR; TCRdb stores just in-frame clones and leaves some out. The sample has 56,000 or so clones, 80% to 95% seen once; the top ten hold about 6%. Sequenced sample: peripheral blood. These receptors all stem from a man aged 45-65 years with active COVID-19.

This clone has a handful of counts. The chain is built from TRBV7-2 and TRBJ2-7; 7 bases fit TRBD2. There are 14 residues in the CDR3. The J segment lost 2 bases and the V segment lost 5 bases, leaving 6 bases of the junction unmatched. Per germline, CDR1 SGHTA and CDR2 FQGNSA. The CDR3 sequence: CASSTLAGAYEQYF. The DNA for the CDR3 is TGTGCCAGCAGCACCCTTGCGGGGGCCTACGAGCAGTACTTC.

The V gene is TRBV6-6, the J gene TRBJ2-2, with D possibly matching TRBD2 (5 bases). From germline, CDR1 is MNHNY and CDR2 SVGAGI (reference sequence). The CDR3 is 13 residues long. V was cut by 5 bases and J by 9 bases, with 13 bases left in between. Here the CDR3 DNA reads TGTGCCAGCAGTCCCGATCGGGAAAGGGAGCTGTTTTTT. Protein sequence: CASSPDRERELFF.

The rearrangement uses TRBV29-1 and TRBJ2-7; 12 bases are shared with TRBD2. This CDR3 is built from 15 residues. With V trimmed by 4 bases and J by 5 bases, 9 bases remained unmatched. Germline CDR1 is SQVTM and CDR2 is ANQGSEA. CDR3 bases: TGCAGCGTTGTCCCCTGGACTAGCGGGATGGACGAGCAGTACTTC. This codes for CSVVPWTSGMDEQYF.

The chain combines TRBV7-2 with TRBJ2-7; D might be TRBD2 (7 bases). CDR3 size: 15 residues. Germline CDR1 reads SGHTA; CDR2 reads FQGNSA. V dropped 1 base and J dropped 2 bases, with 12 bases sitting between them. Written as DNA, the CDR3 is TGTGCCAGCAGCTTAGGACGGGGGGCCCCCTACGAGCAGTACTTC. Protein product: CASSLGRGAPYEQYF.

The CDR3 loop is CATSRDPGGSTEAFF. For the CDR3, the DNA is TGTGCCACCAGCAGAGATCCGGGGGGCTCGACTGAAGCTTTCTTT. The V gene is TRBV15, the J gene TRBJ1-1; TRBD1 is a possible D gene (6 bases). V was shortened by 0 bases and J by 5 bases, with 13 bases between the two germline ends. CDR1 is LNHNV, CDR2 YYDKDF, per germline (reference sequence). The CDR3 totals 15 residues.

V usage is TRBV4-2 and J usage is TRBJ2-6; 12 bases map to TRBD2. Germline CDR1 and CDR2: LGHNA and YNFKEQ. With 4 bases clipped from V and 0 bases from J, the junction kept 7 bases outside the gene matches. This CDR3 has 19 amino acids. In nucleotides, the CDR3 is TGTGCCAGCAGCCGGGATCTAGCGGGGGGGCCCTCTGGGGCCAACGTCCTGACTTTC. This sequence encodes CASSRDLAGGPSGANVLTF.

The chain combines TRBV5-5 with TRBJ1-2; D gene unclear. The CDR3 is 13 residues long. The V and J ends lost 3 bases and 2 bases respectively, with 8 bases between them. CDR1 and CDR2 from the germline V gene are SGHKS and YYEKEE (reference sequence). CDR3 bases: TGTGCCAGCAGCTGGGCCCTCAACTATGGCTACACCTTC. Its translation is CASSWALNYGYTF.

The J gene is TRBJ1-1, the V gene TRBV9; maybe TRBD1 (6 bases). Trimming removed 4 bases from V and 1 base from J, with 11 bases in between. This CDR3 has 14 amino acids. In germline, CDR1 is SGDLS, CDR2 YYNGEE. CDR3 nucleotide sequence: TGTGCCAGCAGCACCGGGACAACGAACACTGAAGCTTTCTTT. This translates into CASSTGTTNTEAFF.

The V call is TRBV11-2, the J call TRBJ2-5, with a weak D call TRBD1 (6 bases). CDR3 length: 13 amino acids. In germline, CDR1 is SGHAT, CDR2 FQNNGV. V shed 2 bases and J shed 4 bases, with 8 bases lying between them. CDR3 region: CASSLQGRETQYF. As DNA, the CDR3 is TGTGCCAGCAGCTTACAGGGGAGAGAGACCCAGTACTTC.

This chain's CDR3 is CASRPGQGASGANVLTF. CDR3 sequence (DNA): TGTGCCAGCAGACCGGGACAGGGGGCCTCTGGGGCCAACGTCCTGACTTTC. The chain links TRBV7-2 to TRBJ2-6, with 12 bases lining up with TRBD1. J lost 0 bases, V lost 6 bases, and 3 bases had no gene match. The germline gives CDR1 SGHTA, CDR2 FQGNSA. This CDR3 contains 17 residues.

The CDR3 spells CASSQDLPERVTDTQYF. CDR3 sequence (DNA): TGTGCCAGCAGCCAAGATCTCCCGGAGAGGGTTACAGATACGCAGTATTTT. The rearrangement joins TRBV4-2 to TRBJ2-3; TRBD2 might be the D (5 bases). The V end lost 0 bases, the J end lost 3 bases, and 16 bases lay between the germline ends. The CDR3 is 17 residues long. Germline V lookup: CDR1 LGHNA, CDR2 YNFKEQ.